Listed below are T cell receptor beta chains from one sample, sequenced in a study of blood T cell repertoires in COVID-19. Generated by immunoSEQ multiplex PCR, the TCRdb table keeps only in-frame clones and is missing some. The repertoire holds 130,000 or so clones, with roughly 83% as singletons. The sequencing input was peripheral blood. These receptors were collected from a woman aged 70-85 years with COVID-19, enrolled during active disease. CDR3s include the opening cysteine and the closing phenylalanine or tryptophan. Part of the rows lack a size; the others show once, few, many or a class for expanded clones.

>TRBV30|-
CAWGPSVWYSPLHF
>TRBV6-2/TRBV6-3|-
CASSLGVYEQYF
>TRBV2|-
CASSEAPAGTGELFF
>TRBV11-2|-
CASSRGGRHYEQYF
>TRBV6-5|-
CASSYEGAAEAFF
>TRBV28|-
CASSSTGMIEKLFF
>TRBV24-1|-
CATSDLWGPGRLPSTGELFF
>TRBV5-6|once
CASSGGLGDTQYF
>TRBV5-1|-
CASSASTSGHGDTQYF
>TRBV7-9|once
CASSPQGRIETQYF
>TRBV29-1|-
CSVFHSNYGYTF
>TRBV19|few
CASSTSGGEGYTF
>TRBV2|-
CASSGPVGGSTEAFF
>TRBV9|-
CASSARVTSGADTQYF
>TRBV9|few
CASSAFLANYGYTF
>TRBV6-5|-
CASSLQDTGELFF
>TRBV30|-
CAWSDRLGRGYTF
>TRBV14|-
CASSQDLLYGYTF
>TRBV28|-
CATQQGAMNEQFF
>TRBV9|-
CASSPRGEREQYF
>TRBV7-9|-
CASSPAMTVHEKLFF
>TRBV7-3|once
CASSLNPLGPPGQGVGGYTF
>TRBV5-6|-
CASSWGLAGRTDTQYF
>TRBV7-2|-
CASTLSRGSGELFF
>TRBV4-1|-
CASSQADGGLGGELFF
>TRBV6-2/TRBV6-3|-
CASSYVGARQPQHF
>TRBV10-3|-
CAISGDTGVDYEQYF
>TRBV12-3/TRBV12-4|-
CASRTGTGFVYTF
>TRBV3-1/TRBV3-2|-
CASSQLAGGQETQYF
>TRBV12-3/TRBV12-4|-
CASSFRRDTEAFF
>TRBV2|-
CASSEASGGIGQPQHF
>TRBV7-3|-
CASSSGQEGNTEAFF
>TRBV3-1/TRBV3-2|-
CASSQEQGNGYTF
>TRBV2|few
CASSEPGQGAGGELFF
>TRBV4-2|-
CASSQVSNSPLHF
>TRBV30|once
CAWSAPVGAIYNEQFF
>TRBV11-2|-
CASSWVQGARNQPQHF
>TRBV5-1|-
CASSSSGGSGNTIYF
>TRBV19|-
CASSSQGRGETQYF
>TRBV2|-
CASSEALRSRGGSPLHF
>TRBV30|-
CAWSGVAQYF
>TRBV10-2|-
CASKQGQSPLHF
>TRBV5-8|few
CASSLEPGDSYGYTF
>TRBV9|-
CASRPSSGLSANIQYF
>TRBV12-3/TRBV12-4|-
CASSLVTDYEQYF
>TRBV2|once
CAIPRTSGVGNEQFF
>TRBV30|-
CAWEGQHLYGYTF
>TRBV21-1|-
CASSKGQGRDEQYF
>TRBV7-8|-
CASSFKRVRAYEQYF
>TRBV3-1/TRBV3-2|-
CASTRQKNTEAFF
>TRBV12-3/TRBV12-4|-
CASRFPGDSPLHF
>TRBV2|few
CASQTQQGYGYTF
>TRBV7-7|-
CASSLTSGVNTGELFF